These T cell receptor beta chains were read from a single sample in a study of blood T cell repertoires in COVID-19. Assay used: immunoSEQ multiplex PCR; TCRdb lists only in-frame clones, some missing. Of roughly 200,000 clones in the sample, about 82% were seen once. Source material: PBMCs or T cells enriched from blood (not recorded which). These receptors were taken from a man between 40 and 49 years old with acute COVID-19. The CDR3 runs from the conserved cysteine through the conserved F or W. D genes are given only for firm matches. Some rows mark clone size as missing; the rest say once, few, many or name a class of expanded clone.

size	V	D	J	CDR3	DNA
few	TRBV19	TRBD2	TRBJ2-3	CASRRTSGSTDTQYF	TGTGCCAGTAGACGAACTAGCGGGAGCACAGATACGCAGTATTTT
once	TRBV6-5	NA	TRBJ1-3	CASSYSGGSSGNTIYF	TGTGCCAGCAGTTACTCAGGCGGTAGCTCTGGAAACACCATATATTTT
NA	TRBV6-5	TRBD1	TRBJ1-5	CASRGQGNQPQHF	TGTGCCAGCAGGGGACAGGGCAATCAGCCCCAGCATTTT
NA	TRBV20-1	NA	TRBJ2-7	CSARESEQYF	TGCAGTGCTAGGGAGAGCGAGCAGTACTTC
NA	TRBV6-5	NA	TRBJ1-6	CASTRTAFNSPLHF	TGTGCCAGCACCCGGACAGCCTTTAATTCACCCCTCCACTTT
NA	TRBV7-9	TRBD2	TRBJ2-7	CASSLRGYEQYF	TGTGCCAGCAGCTTGCGGGGGTACGAGCAGTACTTC
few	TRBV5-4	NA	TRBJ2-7	CASSFRGAREQYF	TGTGCCAGCAGCTTCAGGGGGGCGCGGGAGCAGTACTTC
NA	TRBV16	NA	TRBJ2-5	CASSQFLGEETQYF	TGTGCCAGCAGCCAATTTCTGGGCGAAGAGACCCAGTACTTC
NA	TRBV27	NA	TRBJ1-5	CASARQYNQPQHF	TGTGCCAGCGCACGACAGTACAATCAGCCCCAGCATTTT
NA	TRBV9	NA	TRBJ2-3	CASSVGVGSTDTQYF	TGTGCCAGCAGCGTAGGAGTCGGGAGCACAGATACGCAGTATTTT
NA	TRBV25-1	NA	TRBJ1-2	CASSPPAGSRGYTF	TGTGCCAGCAGTCCACCGGCGGGGTCGCGGGGCTACACCTTC
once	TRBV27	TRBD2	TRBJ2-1	CASSLTAGIGNEQFF	TGTGCCAGCAGCCTGACAGCGGGAATAGGCAATGAGCAGTTCTTC
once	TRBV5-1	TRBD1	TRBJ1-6	CASSLARQGVVSPLHF	TGCGCCAGCAGCTTGGCCCGACAGGGGGTTGTTTCACCCCTCCACTTT
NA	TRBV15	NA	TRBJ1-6	CATSRGPTANSPLHF	TGTGCCACCAGCAGGGGGCCGACAGCCAATTCACCCCTCCACTTT
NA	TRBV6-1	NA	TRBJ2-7	CASSESETYEQYF	TGTGCCAGCAGTGAATCGGAGACCTACGAGCAGTACTTC
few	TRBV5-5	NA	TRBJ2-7	CASSLGQGTAYEQYF	TGTGCCAGCAGCTTGGGTCAGGGGACCGCCTACGAGCAGTACTTC
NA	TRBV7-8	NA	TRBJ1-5	CASSERTVYSNQPQHF	TGTGCCAGCAGCGAGAGGACAGTATATAGCAATCAGCCCCAGCATTTT
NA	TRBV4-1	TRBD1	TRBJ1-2	CASSQTTGSLYGYTF	TGCGCCAGCAGCCAAACGACAGGGTCTCTCTATGGCTACACCTTC
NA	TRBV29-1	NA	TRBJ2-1	CSVATRLAPYNEQFF	TGCAGCGTTGCTACCCGCCTAGCGCCCTACAATGAGCAGTTCTTC
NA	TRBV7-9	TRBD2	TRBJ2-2	CASSLGLGNTGELFF	TGTGCCAGCAGCTTGGGACTAGGGAACACCGGGGAGCTGTTTTTT